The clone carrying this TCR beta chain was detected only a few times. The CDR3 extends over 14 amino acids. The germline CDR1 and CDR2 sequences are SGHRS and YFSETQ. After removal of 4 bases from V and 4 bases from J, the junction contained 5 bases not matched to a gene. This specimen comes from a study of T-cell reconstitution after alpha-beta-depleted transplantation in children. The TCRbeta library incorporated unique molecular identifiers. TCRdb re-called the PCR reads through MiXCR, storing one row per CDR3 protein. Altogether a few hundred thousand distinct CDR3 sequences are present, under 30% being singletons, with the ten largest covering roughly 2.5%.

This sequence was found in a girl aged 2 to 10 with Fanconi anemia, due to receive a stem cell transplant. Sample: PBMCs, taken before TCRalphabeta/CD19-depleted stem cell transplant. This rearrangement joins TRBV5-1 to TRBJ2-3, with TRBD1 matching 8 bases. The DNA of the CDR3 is TGCGCCAGCAGCGTAGGACAGGGCGCAGATACGCAGTATTTT. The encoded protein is CASSVGQGADTQYF.